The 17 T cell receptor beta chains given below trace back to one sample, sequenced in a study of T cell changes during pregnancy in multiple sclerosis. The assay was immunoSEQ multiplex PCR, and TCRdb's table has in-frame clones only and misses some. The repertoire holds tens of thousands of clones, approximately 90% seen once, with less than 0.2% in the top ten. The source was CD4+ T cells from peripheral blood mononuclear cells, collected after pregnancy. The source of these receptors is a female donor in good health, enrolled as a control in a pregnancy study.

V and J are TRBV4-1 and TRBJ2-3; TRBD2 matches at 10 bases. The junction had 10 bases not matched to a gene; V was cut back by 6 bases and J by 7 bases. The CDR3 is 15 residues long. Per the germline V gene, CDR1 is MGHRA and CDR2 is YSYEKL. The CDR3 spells CASREQRGGRNTQYF. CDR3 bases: TGCGCCAGCAGGGAGCAGCGGGGGGGCCGGAATACGCAGTATTTT.

In DNA, the CDR3 is TGTGCCTGGATCCCCAAGAACACTGAAGCTTTCTTT. Translation gives CAWIPKNTEAFF. The V call is TRBV30, the J call TRBJ1-1; D is unresolved. Germline V gene data show CDR1 as GTSNPN and CDR2 as SVGIG (reference sequence). This CDR3 contains 12 residues. Trimming shortened V by 4 bases and J by 1 base, and 7 bases separated the two germline ends.

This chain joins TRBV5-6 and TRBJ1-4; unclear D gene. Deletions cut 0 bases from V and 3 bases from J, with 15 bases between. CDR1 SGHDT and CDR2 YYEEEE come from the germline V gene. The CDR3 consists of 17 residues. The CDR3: CASSLGQVMRSNEKLFF. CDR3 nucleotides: TGTGCCAGCAGCTTGGGCCAGGTTATGAGATCTAATGAAAAACTGTTTTTT.

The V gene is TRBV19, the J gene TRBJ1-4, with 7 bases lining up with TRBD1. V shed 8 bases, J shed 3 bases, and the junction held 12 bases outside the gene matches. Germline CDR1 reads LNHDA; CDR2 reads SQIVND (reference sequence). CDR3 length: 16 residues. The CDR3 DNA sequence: TGTGCCAGTCGAAGGGACAGTTCCCTAGCTAATGAAAAACTGTTTTTT. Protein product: CASRRDSSLANEKLFF. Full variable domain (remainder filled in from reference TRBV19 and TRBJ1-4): DGGITQSPKYLFRKEGQNVTLSCEQNLNHDAMYWYRQDPGQGLRLIYYSQIVNDFQKGDIAEGYSVSREKKESFPLTVTSAQKNPTAFYLCASRRDSSLANEKLFFGSGTQLSVL.

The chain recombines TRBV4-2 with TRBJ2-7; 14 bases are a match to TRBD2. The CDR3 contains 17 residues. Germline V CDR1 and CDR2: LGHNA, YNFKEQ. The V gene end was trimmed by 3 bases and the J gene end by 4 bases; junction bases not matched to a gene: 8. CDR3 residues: CASSHLGLAGAPYEQYF. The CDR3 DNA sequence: TGTGCCAGCAGCCATTTGGGACTAGCGGGAGCCCCTTACGAGCAGTACTTC.

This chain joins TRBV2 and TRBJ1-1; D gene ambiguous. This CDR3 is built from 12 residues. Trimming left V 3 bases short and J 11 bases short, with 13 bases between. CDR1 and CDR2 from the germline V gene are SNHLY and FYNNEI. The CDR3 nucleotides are TGTGCCAGCAGTGACGGGATGATTTATGCTTTCTTT. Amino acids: CASSDGMIYAFF.

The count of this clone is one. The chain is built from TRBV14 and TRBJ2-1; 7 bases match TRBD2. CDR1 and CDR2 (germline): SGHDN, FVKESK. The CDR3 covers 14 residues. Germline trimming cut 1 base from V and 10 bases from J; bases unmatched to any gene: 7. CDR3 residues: CASSQGGLEVEQFF. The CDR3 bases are TGTGCCAGCAGCCAAGGCGGACTAGAGGTAGAGCAGTTCTTC. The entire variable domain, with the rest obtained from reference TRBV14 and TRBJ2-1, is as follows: EAGVTQFPSHSVIEKGQTVTLRCDPISGHDNLYWYRRVMGKEIKFLLHFVKESKQDESGMPNNRFLAERTGGTYSTLKVQPAELEDSGVYFCASSQGGLEVEQFFGPGTRLTVL.

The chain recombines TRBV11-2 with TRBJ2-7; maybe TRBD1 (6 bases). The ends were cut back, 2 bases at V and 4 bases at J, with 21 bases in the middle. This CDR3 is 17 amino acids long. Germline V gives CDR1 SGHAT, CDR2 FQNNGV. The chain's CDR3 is CASSLTGTSPFLYEQYF. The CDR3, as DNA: TGTGCCAGCAGCTTAACGGGGACATCCCCGTTTCTTTACGAGCAGTACTTC.

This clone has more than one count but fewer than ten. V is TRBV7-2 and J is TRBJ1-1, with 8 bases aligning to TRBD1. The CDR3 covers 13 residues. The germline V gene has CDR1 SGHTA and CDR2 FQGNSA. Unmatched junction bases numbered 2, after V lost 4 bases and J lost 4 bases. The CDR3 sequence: CASSSDRGTEAFF. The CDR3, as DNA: TGTGCCAGCAGCTCAGACAGGGGCACTGAAGCTTTCTTT.

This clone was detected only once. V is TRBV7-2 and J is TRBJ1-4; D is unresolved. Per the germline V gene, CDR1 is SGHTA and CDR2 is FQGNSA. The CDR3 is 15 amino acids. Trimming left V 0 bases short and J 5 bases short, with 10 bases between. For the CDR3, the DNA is TGTGCCAGCAGCTTAGCCTCGACTGGAAATGAAAAACTGTTTTTT. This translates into CASSLASTGNEKLFF.

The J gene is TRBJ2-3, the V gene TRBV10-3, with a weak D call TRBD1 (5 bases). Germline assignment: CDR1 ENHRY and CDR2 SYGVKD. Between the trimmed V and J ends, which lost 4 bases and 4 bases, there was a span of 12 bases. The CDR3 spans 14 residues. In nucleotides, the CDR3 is TGTGCCATCAGTGGGGTACAAGGGGCAGATACGCAGTATTTT. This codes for CAISGVQGADTQYF.

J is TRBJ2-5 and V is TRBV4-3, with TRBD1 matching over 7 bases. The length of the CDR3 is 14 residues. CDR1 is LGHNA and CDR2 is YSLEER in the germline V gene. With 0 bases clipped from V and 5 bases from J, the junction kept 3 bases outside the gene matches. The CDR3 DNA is TGCGCCAGCAGCCAAGAAGGGGGCAGGGAGACCCAGTACTTC. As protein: CASSQEGGRETQYF.

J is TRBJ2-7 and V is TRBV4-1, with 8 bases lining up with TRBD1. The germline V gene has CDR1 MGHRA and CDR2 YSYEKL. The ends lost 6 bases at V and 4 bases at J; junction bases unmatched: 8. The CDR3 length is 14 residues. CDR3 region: CASSKTGAEYEQYF. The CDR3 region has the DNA TGCGCCAGCAGTAAGACAGGGGCCGAATACGAGCAGTACTTC.

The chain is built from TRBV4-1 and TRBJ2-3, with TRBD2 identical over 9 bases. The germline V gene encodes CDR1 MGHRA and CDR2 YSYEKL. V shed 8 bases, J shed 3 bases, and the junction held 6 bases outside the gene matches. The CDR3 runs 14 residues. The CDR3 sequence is CASREAGGTDTQYF. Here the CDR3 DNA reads TGCGCCAGCCGGGAAGCGGGGGGAACAGATACGCAGTATTTT.

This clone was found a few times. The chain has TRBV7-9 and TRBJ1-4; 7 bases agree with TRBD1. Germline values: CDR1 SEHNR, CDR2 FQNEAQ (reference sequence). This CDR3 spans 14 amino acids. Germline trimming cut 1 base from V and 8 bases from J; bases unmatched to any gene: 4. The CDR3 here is CASSLGGGGEKLFF. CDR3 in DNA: TGTGCCAGCAGCTTAGGAGGGGGCGGCGAAAAACTGTTTTTT.

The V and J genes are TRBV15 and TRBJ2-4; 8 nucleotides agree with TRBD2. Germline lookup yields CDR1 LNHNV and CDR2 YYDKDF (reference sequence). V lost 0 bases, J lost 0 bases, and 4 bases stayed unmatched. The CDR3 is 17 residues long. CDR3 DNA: TGTGCCACCAGCAGAGATGGGGCGGGGGGAGCCAAAAACATTCAGTACTTC. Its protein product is CATSRDGAGGAKNIQYF.

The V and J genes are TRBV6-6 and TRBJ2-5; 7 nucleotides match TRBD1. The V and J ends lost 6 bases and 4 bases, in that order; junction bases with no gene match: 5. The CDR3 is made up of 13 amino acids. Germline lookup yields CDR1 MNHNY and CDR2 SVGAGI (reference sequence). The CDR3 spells CASRSRTGETQYF. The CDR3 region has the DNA TGTGCCAGCAGATCTAGGACAGGAGAGACCCAGTACTTC.